Listed below are T cell receptor beta chains from one sample, sequenced in a study of identical twins. TCRdb ran MiXCR on the 5' RACE reads and lists one entry per CDR3 protein. The table includes approximately 1.8 million distinct CDR3 sequences, around 29% detected once. Material for sequencing was cord blood. These receptors were collected from a newborn girl in good health. Each CDR3 is given with its conserved first and last residue. D genes are given only for firm matches. Some rows mark clone size as missing; the rest say once, few, many or name a class of expanded clone.

cdr3_nt cdr3_aa v_call clone_size d_call j_call
TGCAGTGCTAGAGGGTACGGGAGCTCCTACGAGCAGTACTTC CSARGYGSSYEQYF TRBV20-1 NA NA TRBJ2-7
TGTGCCAGCAGTCCGCGACTAGCAGGGCTGCAAGAGACCCAGTACTTC CASSPRLAGLQETQYF TRBV27 NA TRBD2 TRBJ2-5
TGTGCCAGCAGTGAAGTAGCGGGACCGACTCACAATGAGCAGTTCTTC CASSEVAGPTHNEQFF TRBV25-1 many TRBD2 TRBJ2-1
TGCGCCAGCAGCTCAAGACTAGCGGGGGGGCCTAGAGATACGCAGTATTTT CASSSRLAGGPRDTQYF TRBV4-1 few TRBD2 TRBJ2-3
TGTGCCACCAGCAGAAGGACTTCGAACACTGAAGCTTTCTTT CATSRRTSNTEAFF TRBV15 NA NA TRBJ1-1
TGTGCCAGCAGCTTAGGTCCACTTCTTCAACTCACAGATACGCAGTATTTT CASSLGPLLQLTDTQYF TRBV11-2 few NA TRBJ2-3
TGTGCCAGCAGTTTATTACCCCCAGGGGGCGCGGACACTGAAGCTTTCTTT CASSLLPPGGADTEAFF TRBV28 NA TRBD1 TRBJ1-1
TGTGCCAGCAGCCAAGATCCATCAGATACGCAGTATTTT CASSQDPSDTQYF TRBV4-2 few NA TRBJ2-3
TGCGCCAGCAGCTTGTCTAGCGGGAGCTCCGGGGAGCTGTTTTTT CASSLSSGSSGELFF TRBV5-1 once TRBD2 TRBJ2-2
TGTGCCTGGACTAGCGGGGGGGCCTACAATGAGCAGTTCTTC CAWTSGGAYNEQFF TRBV30 NA TRBD2 TRBJ2-1
TGTGCCACTGTAGCGGGAGGGCCCCTAGATACGCAGTATTTT CATVAGGPLDTQYF TRBV10-3 few TRBD2 TRBJ2-3
TGTGCCAGCAGTTACCCCCGCATGCGCAACCTAGCCAAAAACATTCAGTACTTC CASSYPRMRNLAKNIQYF TRBV28 many NA TRBJ2-4
TGCGCCAGCAACGCTCGAAAAAGGACAGGGGGGCAGGGGATTCAGCCCCAGCATTTT CASNARKRTGGQGIQPQHF TRBV5-1 NA TRBD1 TRBJ1-5
TGCGCCAGCAGTTCCACGGGACATACCCTCCTTTACGAGCAGTACTTC CASSSTGHTLLYEQYF TRBV5-1 NA NA TRBJ2-7
TGCAGTGCTAGGGATAGCGGGGGGAGGGCGGATACGCAGTATTTT CSARDSGGRADTQYF TRBV20-1 NA TRBD2 TRBJ2-3
TGTGCCAGCAGCGTAGCTAGCGGGTACAATGAGCAGTTCTTC CASSVASGYNEQFF TRBV9 many TRBD2 TRBJ2-1
TGTGCCAGCAGCCGTCCCCTAGTCGTTGGCTCCTACAATGAGCAGTTCTTC CASSRPLVVGSYNEQFF TRBV3-1 few NA TRBJ2-1
TGCGTCAGCAGCATCGAATCCGGGACTAGGGGGACGCAGTATTTT CVSSIESGTRGTQYF TRBV5-1 NA TRBD2 TRBJ2-3
TGTGCCATCAGACAAAGAGAGGGCCCTCCTATCAGCTCCTATAATTCACCCCTCCACTTT CAIRQREGPPISSYNSPLHF TRBV10-3 few NA TRBJ1-6
TGCAGTGCCGCCCCTAGGAGGGGGGACAATCAGCCCCAGCATTTT CSAAPRRGDNQPQHF TRBV20-1 NA NA TRBJ1-5
TGTGCCAGCAGCCAAGATGACGGGAGGGACAATGAGCAGTACTTC CASSQDDGRDNEQYF TRBV4-2 NA TRBD2 TRBJ2-7
TGTGCCAGCAGCCGAACAGAAAGAGGGACAGATACGCAGTATTTT CASSRTERGTDTQYF TRBV7-9 few NA TRBJ2-3